The sequence of this T cell receptor (beta chain) was determined in a study of cytomegalovirus exposure and HLA in healthy donors. This clone appeared a few times. Its specificity is unknown. Healthy donors of bone marrow made up the group. PCR was performed using 60 Vbeta and 13 Jbeta primers. The protocol was immunoSEQ multiplex PCR, while the TCRdb copy is restricted to in-frame clones and leaves out a portion. There are around 130,000 clones in the sample; around 70% occur only once, and 1.5% to 2% lies in the top ten. J lost 5 bases, V lost 3 bases, and 5 bases had no gene match. Germline V lookup: CDR1 SGHKS, CDR2 YYEKEE (reference sequence). The CDR3 has 15 residues. Study outcomes and limitations: Follow-up analysis seemed to connect common viral pathogens with several of the most significant clusters identified. Among the sequence variants, a highly shared cluster was likely an artifact of sequencing. By a later analysis, the bulk of CMV-associated TCR beta chains appeared HLA-restricted.

The clonotype originates from a woman aged 30 to 39 in good health and CMV-seronegative. The rearrangement uses TRBV5-5 and TRBJ2-5; 12 nucleotides align to TRBD1. What was sequenced was PBMCs. DNA for the CDR3: TGTGCCAGCAGCTGGGGACAGGGGGCAGGGGAGACCCAGTACTTC. This gives the protein CASSWGQGAGETQYF.